This TCR beta chain was captured in a study of blood T cell repertoires in COVID-19. In this sample, this clone turned up once. From germline, CDR1 is ENHRY and CDR2 SYGVKD. The trim removed 3 bases at V and 8 bases at J, leaving 7 bases unmatched. The CDR3 has 14 residues. Generated by immunoSEQ multiplex PCR, the TCRdb table keeps only in-frame clones and is missing some. In the table there are about 330,000 clones, 80% to 90% of which are singletons. The source material was peripheral blood. The chain recombines TRBV10-3 with TRBJ1-5; TRBD1 aligns across 7 bases. The TCR sequence derives from a woman aged 45-59 years with acute or convalescent COVID-19. CDR3 nucleotide sequence: TGTGCCATCAGTGAAGAAGGGGGCAGGAAGCCCCAGCATTTT. Protein product: CAISEEGGRKPQHF.